This is a list of T cell receptor beta chains from one sample in a study of blood T cell repertoires in COVID-19. The data were produced by immunoSEQ multiplex PCR, yet TCRdb's version contains in-frame clones alone and is incomplete. The data contain under 250,000 clones, 80% to 90% of them singletons. The specimen sequenced was peripheral blood. Source of these receptors: a man aged 35-49 years with active or convalescent COVID-19. The conserved cysteine and the conserved F or W are not part of the CDR3 here. The D gene is left open where the match is weak. Clone size appears in some rows only: once, few, many, or a class for an expanded clone.

NA,TRBJ1-1,NA,13,TRBV7-2,ASRPPSGVLTEAF
NA,TRBJ1-5,NA,13,TRBV19,ASNYDRKLNQPQH
few,TRBJ2-1,TRBD1,13,TRBV5-4,ASSLGQGALNEQF
few,TRBJ2-7,NA,9,TRBV9,ASIEPGEQY
NA,TRBJ1-1,TRBD1,14,TRBV5-1,ASSLEGDREAFGAF
NA,TRBJ1-6,TRBD1,12,TRBV7-9,ASSPDRDPSPLH
NA,TRBJ2-3,NA,13,TRBV4-2,ASSQDSAGTDTQY
NA,TRBJ2-7,TRBD2,16,TRBV4-1,ASSQVKFGASGDYEQY
NA,TRBJ1-6,NA,11,TRBV7-2,ASSPDYNSPLH
NA,TRBJ1-1,NA,13,TRBV5-5,ASSLDGGRYTEAF
NA,TRBJ1-1,NA,13,TRBV5-4,ASSLGGRGNTEAF
many,TRBJ1-2,TRBD1,13,TRBV11-2,ASSPRQGANYGYT
NA,TRBJ1-3,NA,14,TRBV4-2,ASSQDPTGSGNTIY
NA,TRBJ1-2,NA,12,TRBV6-5,ASRLTGIDYGYT
few,TRBJ2-7,TRBD2,14,TRBV7-9,ASSHYGTSGVYEQY
NA,TRBJ1-1,TRBD1,12,TRBV11-2,ASSSGQGSTEAF
NA,TRBJ2-1,NA,11,TRBV7-3,ASSRFTGNEQF
NA,TRBJ1-5,NA,12,TRBV9,ASSLTGSGQPQH
NA,TRBJ2-7,TRBD2,15,TRBV6-2/TRBV6-3,ASSYPLMGLKPYEQY
NA,TRBJ1-1,NA,9,TRBV30,AWSVAGEAF
NA,TRBJ2-2,NA,13,TRBV5-1,ASSSTRQNTGELF
NA,TRBJ2-3,TRBD1,12,TRBV19,ASSDRGRTDTQY